Sequencing of this T cell receptor (beta chain) was carried out in a study of cytomegalovirus exposure and HLA in healthy donors (dated by TCRdb to between 2016 and 2019). Regarding the complete study: According to an earlier analysis of several hundred of the donors, about 179 million T cells yielded roughly 110 million unique TCR beta sequences and 276 Gb of sequence data. A later analysis re-analyzed previously published TCR beta repertoires from hundreds of donors and added high-resolution HLA genotyping to study TCR occurrence patterns. HLA typing included class I and class II loci at four-digit resolution. About five DR-DQ haplotypes were handled as single units for association and clustering, since linkage in the cohort was strong. The later analysis used no new phenotypic data to find candidate immune exposures, relying instead on TCR beta sequences and their occurrence across donors. In addition to the first cohort of 650 to 800 subjects, a separate validation cohort of some 120 different subjects was used. An earlier analysis of 500 to 750 of the donors applied high-throughput TCR beta sequencing to assess whether each TCR beta V gene segment acted as functional or pseudogenic. The aim of the study was to test whether cataloging public T cell receptors could identify signatures of past pathogen exposure. Approximately 300 gigabases of sequencing data and approximately 92 million unique TCR sequences made up an early release that covered several hundred HLA-typed donors. Across roughly 420 genotyped donors of the cohort, an average of 235,054 unique TCR beta nucleotide sequences per donor were sequenced, and 15% to 20% of those sequences were non-productive. Every discovery cohort repertoire had been produced on one sequencing platform. Alongside the repertoire data, information on donor age, sex, ethnicity and CMV serostatus was compiled. The study profiled the T cell repertoires of about 640 subjects by immunosequencing and related them to cytomegalovirus serostatus. A later genetic analysis took genome-wide SNP genotypes for about 55% of the 666 donors and used that subset as a discovery cohort. High-throughput TCR immunosequencing, statistical association of individual TCRs with disease status, and machine learning were combined to predict cytomegalovirus infection status. Among the approximately 400 genotyped donors, around 81% belonged to the genetic ancestry cluster associated with self-reported Caucasian donors. The number of donors typed differed by locus, with 629-630 for A, B, C, DRB1 and DQB1, 522 for DQA1, 606 for DPA1, and around 430 for DPB1. The investigation overall reported the following: Correlated functional status among segregating V segments might be attributable to linkage disequilibrium, but an unknown experimental factor could not be ruled out. A later genetic analysis reported fewer N-insertions in productive TCRs among donors in an Asian-associated ancestry cluster than the roughly 700-donor mean. When HLA alleles, especially DR and DQ, strongly co-occurred, TCR associations were difficult to assign to individual alleles. A further reported finding was that TCR beta sequences accurately predicted the HLA-A and HLA-B alleles for most subjects in the first cohort. Because some donors lacked HLA typing at each locus, the association tests relied only on the typed subset. According to a later analysis, TCR association rates differed among HLA loci, with DRB1 alleles showing the most associated TCRs and HLA-C alleles showing the fewest. Because the 87-base-pair reads could not distinguish some IMGT-functional V segments, including TRBV6-2 and TRBV6-3, those segments were excluded. The only immune exposure information available for the cohort was CMV serostatus. A few of the identified cytomegalovirus-associated TCR beta chains were confirmed in vitro to be specific for cytomegalovirus antigens. A later analysis found that most CMV-associated TCR beta chains appeared HLA-restricted, with HLA associations seemingly driven largely by CMV exposure. In this cohort, only TCR beta chains were sequenced, and detectable features were limited by the absence of alpha or paired-chain data. At a false discovery rate of 0.05, a later analysis linked 16,000 or so TCR beta sequences to specific HLA alleles. The presence/absence analyses assumed that sequencing depth was roughly uniform across donors, and that assumption may not be true. A group of highly shared sequence variants was considered likely to be a technical artifact of the sequencing pipeline. Compared with equally common non-associated chains, HLA-associated TCR beta chains in a later analysis were more clonally expanded and had lower generation probabilities. A total of 164 TCR beta chains were listed by the study as associated with cytomegalovirus. A later genetic analysis associated a missense DCLRE1C variant with V-gene and J-gene trimming of TCR beta chains, and an independent cohort replicated the association. While some public TCRs were present in many individuals, most TCR sequences turned up only very rarely across donors. According to a later analysis, parvovirus B19, influenza, CMV and Epstein-Barr virus appeared linked to several top co-occurrence clusters. The authors suggested that the approach could potentially be extended to other disease states and immunological phenotypes. Broadly in line with IMGT annotations, most TCR beta V segments showed up in productive rearrangements about 87% or about 30% of the time in an earlier analysis of roughly 590 of the donors. The classifier was reported to diagnose cytomegalovirus status with high specificity and sensitivity in both the original and validation cohorts. Because counts were too low, about 15 rarely observed V segments, including chromosome 9 orphons, were left out of the earlier analysis of 587 of the donors.

The cohort comprised approximately 700 healthy bone marrow donors. All cohort members were sampled while nominally healthy, although unrecorded immune exposures were likely present. The donor tested CMV seropositive and was one of the 289 seropositive cohort members. A peripheral blood sample was collected from each donor, and TCR beta sequencing was performed on peripheral blood mononuclear cells. The Qiagen DNeasy Blood Extraction Kit was used to extract genomic DNA from the blood cell samples. V loses 3 bases, J loses 6 bases, and the germline ends lie 6 bases apart. The germline V gene provides CDR1 SGHNT and CDR2 YENEEA. From the cysteine through the phenylalanine, the CDR3 covers 11 amino acids. Left in the record is the CDR3 DNA by itself, 33 bases read in frame from the first base. As concerns this clone: No antigen is known for it. No qualities accompany the bases; no much larger clone lies one base away.

The library was prepared using the immunoSEQ multiplex PCR assay. The multiplex PCR relied on a mix of 60 forward primers for TCR Vbeta segments and 13 reverse primers for TCR Jbeta segments. The CDR3 region of rearranged TCR beta genes was amplified from genomic DNA with a multiplex PCR assay. On the Illumina HiSeq System, the amplified TCR beta libraries were sequenced as 87-base-pair reads. As for the original processing: A later analysis tallied some 79 million unique TCR beta chains across the 666 repertoires, and approximately 12 million of those chains were shared by two or more donors. A nearest-neighbor algorithm error-corrected the raw reads and collapsed the reads into unique sequences, merging closely related sequences to remove PCR and sequencing errors. V, D and J gene segments were assigned by aligning CDR3 sequences to IMGT reference sequences. For a sequence to be retained, a match of at least six nucleotides to both a V gene segment and a J gene segment was required. A rearrangement was called productive if the CDR3 had no stop codons and remained in frame with V and J, and every other rearrangement was called non-productive. Following IMGT convention, CDR3 was defined as the stretch from the second conserved V-encoded cysteine up to the conserved J-encoded phenylalanine. The earlier analysis of some 550 of the donors excluded any sequence lacking an unambiguous match to a single V gene segment. In an earlier analysis of around 600 of the donors, V segments were called functional above 56.7% productive rearrangements and were called segregating when the between-donor standard deviation exceeded 5%. A statistical classification framework was built to diagnose cytomegalovirus status from the catalog of TCR beta chain sequences. In a later analysis, V and J genes were assigned by comparing TCR nucleotide sequences against IMGT/GENE-DB human TR gene sequences. In a later analysis, CDR3 sequences and most-parsimonious VDJ recombination scenarios were assigned using the TCRdist pipeline. In a later analysis, every TCR beta chain was defined by the combination of its CDR3 amino acid sequence and its V-gene family, and reads without a unique V-gene family were dropped. To address suspected cross-contamination and a sequencing artifact, a later analysis removed under 600 highly shared, low-generation-probability nucleotide sequences. In a later analysis, a clonal expansion index was calculated for each public chain from normalized within-repertoire ranks of inferred template counts. Generation probabilities in a later analysis came from a VDJ recombination model fitted to out-of-frame rearrangements, and those results were checked against IGoR. In a later analysis, hypergeometric tests were used to score TCR-TCR, TCR-HLA and TCR-CMV co-occurrence, with a repertoire-size bias correction applied to TCR pairs. In a later analysis, false discovery rates were estimated by permuting HLA or CMV assignments 20 times. A later analysis grouped co-occurring TCRs with DBSCAN, adding TCRdist sequence similarity when clustering within HLA-allele-positive subsets. For co-occurrence clustering, repertoires with fewer than 30,000 or more than 120,000 public chains were excluded, along with about five repertoires with anomalous nucleotide sharing. Entries here come from immuneACCESS through TCRdb and include only in-frame sequences with V and J called. Some clones fail to appear in such tables; in the studies checked, an unresolved V gene covers under half of the shortfall, and the cause of the remainder is unknown. V and J calls and clone size come straight from that table; D and trimming were deduced from the DNA. The sample profile shows 130,000 to 150,000 clones; roughly 80% of them were found once. More than 4% of the sample lies in the top ten.

This clonotype was obtained from a man aged 35 to 55 in good health and CMV-seropositive. The receptor chain draws on TRBV11-3 and TRBJ2-7; TRBD2 is possibly the D segment (6 matching bases). The sample taken for sequencing was PBMCs. CDR3 reads: CASSFGSEQYF. The nucleotide sequence is TGTGCCAGCAGCTTCGGGAGCGAGCAGTACTTC. With the portions outside the CDR3 filled from the reference TRBV11-3 and TRBJ2-7 genes, the complete variable region becomes EAGVVQSPRYKIIEKKQPVAFWCNPISGHNTLYWYLQNLGQGPELLIRYENEEAVDDSQLPKDRFSAERLKGVDSTLKIQPAELGDSAVYLCASSFGSEQYFGPGTRLTVT.